The entry below describes one TCR beta chain. The target antigen is unknown. The entry originates in a study of Ad26.COV2.S vaccination and SARS-CoV-2 variants. Study details: Intramuscular Ad26.COV2.S doses were given once or twice, 56 days apart. Study-level points and caveats: Non-spike TCR breadth did not differ much between vaccine and placebo recipients. Reported post-vaccination CD8+ and CD4+ T cell responses to spike showed substantial breadth. Possibly, TCR breadth and depth analyses underestimated total T cell responses.

The CDR3 is 15 amino acids. Germline CDR1 is LNHNV and CDR2 is YYDKDF (reference sequence). The V gene lost 0 bases and the J gene lost 7 bases, with 10 bases spanning the gap. Assay: immunoSEQ multiplex PCR; the TCRdb copy retains only in-frame clones and omits some. The data show about 400,000 clones, with about 80% seen just once and nearly 7.5% held by the top ten. Treatment of the sample: over 15 received Ad26.COV2.S at low or high dose, single or two shots; 5 received placebo; per-sample allocation not given. Specimen acquisition occurred on day 63 following the initial vaccine or placebo injection.

The source of this sequence is a person between 18 and 59 years old who received the Ad26.COV2.S COVID-19 vaccine or a placebo. V gene TRBV15 combines with J gene TRBJ1-6; D is possibly TRBD1 (6 bases). This sample comprised peripheral blood, obtained in a trial of Ad26.COV2.S vaccine versus placebo. CDR3 in amino acids: CATSRDGQGNSPLHF. The DNA of the CDR3 is TGTGCCACCAGCAGAGATGGTCAGGGGAATTCACCCCTCCACTTT.